These T cell receptor beta chains were read from a single sample in a study of T cells of healthy individuals. One entry per CDR3 protein, called by TCRdb with MiXCR from the 5' RACE reads. The profile shows approximately 89,000 distinct CDR3 sequences, roughly 5% of them singletons. Source of these receptors: a female donor in good health. Both conserved end residues are part of each CDR3. Fields, in order: J gene, V gene, CDR3 protein.

J gene: TRBJ2-1
V gene: TRBV20-1
CDR3 protein: CSAFVGTSGRNEQFF

J gene: TRBJ1-5
V gene: TRBV20-1
CDR3 protein: CSARDLVSNQPQHF

J gene: TRBJ2-7
V gene: TRBV9
CDR3 protein: CASSPSGVYYEQYF

J gene: TRBJ1-5
V gene: TRBV12-3/TRBV12-4
CDR3 protein: CASSLEGDQPQHF

J gene: TRBJ2-1
V gene: TRBV6-2/TRBV6-3
CDR3 protein: CASSSLRGGYNEQFF

J gene: TRBJ1-1
V gene: TRBV30
CDR3 protein: CAWSRPVATEAFF

J gene: TRBJ1-1
V gene: TRBV4-1
CDR3 protein: CASSQERVTEAFF

J gene: TRBJ1-1
V gene: TRBV29-1
CDR3 protein: CSSGRGDTEAFF

J gene: TRBJ1-2
V gene: TRBV29-1
CDR3 protein: CSAQGGESGGYTF

J gene: TRBJ1-4
V gene: TRBV6-5
CDR3 protein: CASSYPGEKLFF

J gene: TRBJ2-1
V gene: TRBV7-7
CDR3 protein: CASSLLGGNEQFF

J gene: TRBJ2-6
V gene: TRBV11-2
CDR3 protein: CASSLVPGSGANVLTF

J gene: TRBJ2-6
V gene: TRBV7-9
CDR3 protein: CAGSEVVNVLTF

J gene: TRBJ2-1
V gene: TRBV20-1
CDR3 protein: CSAVASGTNNEQFF

J gene: TRBJ1-4
V gene: TRBV4-2
CDR3 protein: CASSQDGTVTNEKLFF

J gene: TRBJ2-7
V gene: TRBV20-1
CDR3 protein: CSARLSEREGVHEQYF

J gene: TRBJ2-1
V gene: TRBV9
CDR3 protein: CASSVGSGRSYNEQFF

J gene: TRBJ1-1
V gene: TRBV12-3/TRBV12-4
CDR3 protein: CASSYSVAEAFF

J gene: TRBJ1-5
V gene: TRBV6-5
CDR3 protein: CASSYSSPPVDRGMSNQPQHF

J gene: TRBJ1-3
V gene: TRBV20-1
CDR3 protein: CSATSSGNTIYF

J gene: TRBJ2-6
V gene: TRBV5-1
CDR3 protein: CASSQSTGGSPGANVLTF